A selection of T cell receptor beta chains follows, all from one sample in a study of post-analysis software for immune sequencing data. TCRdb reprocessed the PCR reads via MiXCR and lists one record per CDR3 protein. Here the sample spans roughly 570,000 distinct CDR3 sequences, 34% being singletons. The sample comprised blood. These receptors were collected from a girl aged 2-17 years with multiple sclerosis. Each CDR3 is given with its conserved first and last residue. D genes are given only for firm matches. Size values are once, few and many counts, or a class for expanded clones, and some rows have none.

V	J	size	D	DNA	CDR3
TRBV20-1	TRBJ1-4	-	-	TGCAGTGCTCTGCCGAGTACAGGGCTTGAAAAACTGTTTTTT	CSALPSTGLEKLFF
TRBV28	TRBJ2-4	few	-	TGTGCCAGCAGTTTGCGGAGGATAGGGAACATTCAGTACTTC	CASSLRRIGNIQYF
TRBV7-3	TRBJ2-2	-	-	TGTGCCAGCAGCGCGGGTCATAGGGGAACCGGGGAGCTGTTTTTT	CASSAGHRGTGELFF
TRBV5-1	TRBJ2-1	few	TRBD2	TGCGCCAGCAGCTTGGAGGCCGGGGGGATGGGGAATGAGCAGTTCTTC	CASSLEAGGMGNEQFF
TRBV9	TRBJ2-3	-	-	TGTGCCAGCAATGGGCAACCCCCCAATACGCAGTATTTT	CASNGQPPNTQYF
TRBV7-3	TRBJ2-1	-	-	TGTGCCAGCAGCCCCTCCGGGCAACACAATGAGCAGTTCTTC	CASSPSGQHNEQFF
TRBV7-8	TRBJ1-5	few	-	TGTGCCAGCAGGCCCTCTCGTGGCAATCAGCCCCAGCATTTT	CASRPSRGNQPQHF
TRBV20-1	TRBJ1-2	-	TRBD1	TGCAGTGCTGGCGGGCAGGGGGGGGGCTACACCTTC	CSAGGQGGGYTF
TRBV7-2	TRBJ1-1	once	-	TGTGCCAGCAGCCTCTGGGGAGGTGGGAACACTGAAGCTTTCTTT	CASSLWGGGNTEAFF
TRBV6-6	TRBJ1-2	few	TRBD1	TGTGCCAGCAGTTACCGGACAGGGGGGATCTATGGCTACACCTTC	CASSYRTGGIYGYTF
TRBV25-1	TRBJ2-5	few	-	TGTGCCAGCAGTGAAGAGGGGGGCGGAGAGACCCAGTACTTC	CASSEEGGGETQYF
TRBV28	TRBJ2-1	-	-	TGTGCCAGCAGTTTATCGGGCCTCTACAATGAGCAGTTCTTC	CASSLSGLYNEQFF
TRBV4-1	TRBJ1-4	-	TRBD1	TGCGCCAGCAGCCCCTTCACAGGGGAGGATGAAAAACTGTTTTTT	CASSPFTGEDEKLFF
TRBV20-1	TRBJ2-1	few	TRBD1	TGCAGTGCTAGAGGAACAGGGGCGCTCCTCCCCTACAATGAGCAGTTCTTC	CSARGTGALLPYNEQFF
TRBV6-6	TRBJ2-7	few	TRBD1	TGTGCCAGCAGTTACTCAGACAGGGGCAACTCCTACGAGCAGTACTTC	CASSYSDRGNSYEQYF
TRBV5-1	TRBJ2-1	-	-	TGCGCCAGCAGCCCCGGGACCGCCGGAACCAATGAGCAGTTCTTC	CASSPGTAGTNEQFF
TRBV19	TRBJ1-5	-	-	TGTGCCAGTAGTGGGGGCCTCTTTAATCAGCCCCAGCATTTT	CASSGGLFNQPQHF
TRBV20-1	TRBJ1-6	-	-	TGCAGTGCACCGTATAGCGCCTATAATTCACCCCTCCACTTT	CSAPYSAYNSPLHF
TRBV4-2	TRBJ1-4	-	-	TGTGCCAGCAGCCAGGCCCCCGTGGGGGGCTATGAAAAACTGTTTTTT	CASSQAPVGGYEKLFF
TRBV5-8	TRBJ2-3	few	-	TGTGCCAGCAGCTTGCAACCTAGCACAGATACGCAGTATTTT	CASSLQPSTDTQYF
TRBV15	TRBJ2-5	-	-	TGTGCCACCAGCAGCGGTCAGGGTGAGGAGACCCAGTACTTC	CATSSGQGEETQYF
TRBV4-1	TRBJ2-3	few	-	TGCGCCAGCAGCCAAGAGGGGGGCCTCGGAGATACGCAGTATTTT	CASSQEGGLGDTQYF
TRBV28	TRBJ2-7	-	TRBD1	TGTGCCAGCTCTTTTGGTACAGGGGCCGAAGCCTACGAGCAGTACTTC	CASSFGTGAEAYEQYF
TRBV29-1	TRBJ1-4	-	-	TGCAGCGTTGAAGTACCGGGCGGCCTTGAAAAACTGTTTTTT	CSVEVPGGLEKLFF
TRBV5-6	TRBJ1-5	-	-	TGTGCCAGCAGCTCACAGGGTGTACCGATTAGCAATCAGCCCCAGCATTTT	CASSSQGVPISNQPQHF
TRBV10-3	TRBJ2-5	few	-	TGTGCCATCAGTGAGTCGGAGAGGGGTAGACAAGAGACCCAGTACTTC	CAISESERGRQETQYF
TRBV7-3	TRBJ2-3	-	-	TGTGCCAGCAGCTTAACCCCGGGGCAAGCGGGCATACCAGACACAGATACGCAGTATTTT	CASSLTPGQAGIPDTDTQYF
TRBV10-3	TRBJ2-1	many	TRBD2	TGTGCCATCAGGCCGGGGACTAGCGACAACAATGAGCAGTTCTTC	CAIRPGTSDNNEQFF
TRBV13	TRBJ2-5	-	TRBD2	TGTGCCAGTAGCTTAGACCCCAGGACTAGCGGGGGGGAGACCCAGTACTTC	CASSLDPRTSGGETQYF
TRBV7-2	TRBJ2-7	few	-	TGTGCCAGCAGCTTAACGGGGGTGTCCCCCTACGAGCAGTACTTC	CASSLTGVSPYEQYF
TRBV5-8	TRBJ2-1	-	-	TGTGCCAGCAGGTTGGAAGGCAGCTCCTACAATGAGCAGTTCTTC	CASRLEGSSYNEQFF
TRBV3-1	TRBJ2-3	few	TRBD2	TGTGCCAGCAGCCAGACTAGCGGTCTGGATACGCAGTATTTT	CASSQTSGLDTQYF
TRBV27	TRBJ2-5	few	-	TGTGCCAGCAGTCGGCGGAACAGACAAGAGACCCAGTACTTC	CASSRRNRQETQYF
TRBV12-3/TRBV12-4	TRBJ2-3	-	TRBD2	TGTGCCAGCACCTTTGGCGGGGGAACAGATACGCAGTATTTT	CASTFGGGTDTQYF
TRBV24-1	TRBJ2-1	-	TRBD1	TGTGCCACTAGTGATTTTGGGCAGGGGGCCCTCAATGAGCAGTTCTTC	CATSDFGQGALNEQFF
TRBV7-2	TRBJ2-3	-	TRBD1	TGTGCCAGCAGCTTAGAGTACAGGGGGTTTGGAGATACGCAGTATTTT	CASSLEYRGFGDTQYF
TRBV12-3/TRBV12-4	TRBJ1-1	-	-	TGTGCCAGCAGCCGCACCGGGGACAAGAACACTGAAGCTTTCTTT	CASSRTGDKNTEAFF
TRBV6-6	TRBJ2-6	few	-	TGTGCCAGCAGCTACGGGACAAGCTCTGGGGCCAACGTCCTGACTTTC	CASSYGTSSGANVLTF
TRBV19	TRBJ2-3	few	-	TGTGCCAGTAGTATGGAGATCGCAGATACGCAGTATTTT	CASSMEIADTQYF